What follows are 18 T cell receptor beta chains derived from one specimen sequenced in a study of blood T cell repertoires in COVID-19. Only in-frame clones appear in the TCRdb table, and some are missing; sequencing was by immunoSEQ multiplex PCR. Of 200,000 to 300,000 clones listed, approximately 90% are singletons. Material: peripheral blood. Receptors were obtained from a woman aged 40 to 50 with acute or convalescent COVID-19.

The CDR3 region is CSASDTGGIYGYTF. The CDR3 region has the DNA TGCAGTGCTAGTGATACAGGGGGAATCTATGGCTACACCTTC. V is TRBV20-1 and J is TRBJ1-2; 8 nucleotides match TRBD1. The CDR3 has 14 amino acids. Germline lookup yields CDR1 DFQATT and CDR2 SNEGSKA (reference sequence). J gave up 4 bases and V 3 bases, and 7 bases lay outside the gene matches.

The CDR3 DNA follows: TGTGCCAGCAGCTTCACAACGGGACTTCTTTACAATGAGCAGTTCTTC. Its translation: CASSFTTGLLYNEQFF. The gene calls are TRBV5-5 and TRBJ2-1; the D gene is possibly TRBD2 (6 bases). V lost 2 bases and J lost 4, with 16 bases in between. This CDR3 region has 16 residues. Germline assignment: CDR1 SGHKS and CDR2 YYEKEE (reference sequence).

The chain recombines TRBV18 with TRBJ2-5; 8 nucleotides agree with TRBD2. The CDR3 loop spans 15 amino acids. Germline CDR1 reads KGHSH; CDR2 reads LQKENI. The V gene end was trimmed by 9 bases and the J gene end by 3 bases; junction bases not matched to a gene: 12. The CDR3: CASRRSGGAEETQYF. The CDR3 DNA is TGTGCCAGTCGCCGTTCCGGGGGGGCCGAAGAGACCCAGTACTTC.

This rearrangement joins TRBV20-1 to TRBJ1-2; perhaps TRBD1 as D (6 bases). This CDR3 is built from 13 residues. Trimming took 3 bases from V and 4 from J, leaving 12 bases between them. Germline CDR1 and CDR2: DFQATT and SNEGSKA (reference sequence). The CDR3 DNA sequence: TGCAGTGCTAGTCCCAGGGGAAGCTATGGCTACACCTTC. Translating gives CSASPRGSYGYTF.

A few counts support this clone. The chain is built from TRBV7-2 and TRBJ1-2; TRBD1 agrees at 7 bases. The CDR3 contains 13 residues. Per the germline V gene, CDR1 is SGHTA and CDR2 is FQGNSA. J lost 3 bases, V lost 4 bases, and 2 bases had no gene match. The CDR3 reads CASSSTGDYGYTF. CDR3 in DNA: TGTGCCAGCAGCTCTACAGGGGACTATGGCTACACCTTC.

The chain couples TRBV27 to TRBJ2-2; the match to TRBD1 covers 10 bases. J was trimmed by 8 bases and V by 2 bases; bases with no gene match: 2. The germline CDR1 and CDR2 sequences are MNHEY and SMNVEV (reference sequence). The CDR3 covers 14 residues. CDR3 sequence: CASSLGTGVGELFF. The CDR3 bases are TGTGCCAGCAGTTTAGGGACAGGGGTAGGGGAGCTGTTTTTT.

The rearrangement links TRBV9 to TRBJ1-1, with D perhaps matching TRBD1 (6 bases). CDR3 size: 13 residues. V was clipped by 5 bases and J by 4 bases, with 12 bases between them. Germline CDR1 is SGDLS and CDR2 is YYNGEE. CDR3 in amino acids: CASRGMGATEAFF. DNA for the CDR3: TGTGCCAGCAGGGGAATGGGGGCCACTGAAGCTTTCTTT.

The V and J genes are TRBV11-2 and TRBJ2-6, with D possibly TRBD2 on 7 matching bases. The V end lost 6 bases, the J end lost 9 bases, and 21 bases lay between the germline ends. Germline V gene sequence: CDR1 SGHAT, CDR2 FQNNGV. The CDR3 length is 16 residues. CDR3 coding DNA: TGTGCCAGCAGACATACCGGGGGGCGAAGCGGCAACGTCCTGACTTTC. This codes for CASRHTGGRSGNVLTF.

The sample holds a few counts of this clone. This chain uses TRBV14 with TRBJ1-1, with 7 positions matching TRBD1. The CDR3 runs 16 residues. CDR1 is SGHDN and CDR2 is FVKESK in the germline V gene. V gave up 1 base and J gave up 9 bases; unmatched junction bases: 14. For the CDR3, the DNA is TGTGCCAGCAGCCAAGCCCAACCGAGACAGGGACTCCAAGCTTTCTTT. It codes for CASSQAQPRQGLQAFF.

V gene TRBV5-3 combines with J gene TRBJ2-1, with D perhaps TRBD1 (6 bases). TRBV5-3 is an open reading frame, and its role is uncertain. V was cut by 0 bases and J by 5 bases, with 9 bases left in between. CDR3 length: 14 amino acids. The CDR3 DNA is TGTGCCAGAAGCTTGGCCAGGGGAAACAATGAGCAGTTCTTC. Translation: CARSLARGNNEQFF.

The chain is built from TRBV7-4 and TRBJ2-7; no firm D call. Looked up from germline, CDR1 is SGHVT and CDR2 is SQSDAQ. This CDR3 region has 14 residues. V was pared by 8 bases and J by 3 bases, with 17 bases between. In DNA form, the CDR3 reads TGTGCCAGCGATCCCCCCAGGTGGCTCTACGAGCAGTACGTC. This gives the protein CASDPPRWLYEQYV.

This chain's CDR3 is CASRGTGNRETQYF. Written as DNA, the CDR3 is TGTGCCAGCAGAGGGACAGGGAACCGGGAGACCCAGTACTTC. This chain connects TRBV6-5 to TRBJ2-5, with 9 bases lining up with TRBD1. CDR1 is MNHEY and CDR2 is SVGAGI in the germline V gene. The CDR3 sequence is 14 residues long. The trim removed 6 bases at V and 5 bases at J, leaving 7 bases unmatched.

As concerns this clone: One end of the junction fails to match germline, which may point to a read error. The rearrangement joins TRBV7-8 to TRBJ1-1, with D tentatively TRBD1 (5 bases). Germline CDR1 is SGHVS and CDR2 is FQNEAQ. This CDR3 comprises 12 residues. CDR3 DNA sequence: TGTGCCAGCAGCTCAGGGCTTCTTGCGGCTTCCTTT. It codes for CASSSGLLAASF.

V and J are TRBV4-1 and TRBJ1-4; tentative D call: TRBD1 (6 bases). The CDR3 is 16 residues long. Trimming removed 5 bases from V and 6 bases from J, with 19 bases in between. Germline CDR1 reads MGHRA; CDR2 reads YSYEKL. CDR3 sequence: CASSTLGRGGDEKLFF. The CDR3, as DNA: TGCGCCAGCAGCACTCTAGGGAGGGGGGGGGATGAAAAACTGTTTTTT.

The chain links TRBV9 to TRBJ2-3; no definite D call. V lost 1 base and J lost 4, with 16 bases in between. The CDR3 has 16 residues. CDR1 and CDR2 from the germline V gene are SGDLS and YYNGEE. The CDR3 sequence is CASSVPGPSNPDTQYF. In nucleotides, the CDR3 is TGTGCCAGCAGCGTACCGGGTCCCTCTAACCCAGATACGCAGTATTTT.

V usage is TRBV10-3 and J usage is TRBJ1-1; D ambiguous. The CDR3 extends over 14 amino acids. The V end lost 2 bases, the J end lost 2 bases, and 9 bases lay between the germline ends. Germline CDR1 and CDR2: ENHRY and SYGVKD. The CDR3 DNA follows: TGTGCCATCAGTGAGGCAGGCCACAACACTGAAGCTTTCTTT. This translates into CAISEAGHNTEAFF.

The chain employs TRBV4-1 and TRBJ1-5, with 8 bases matching TRBD1. CDR3 length equals 15 residues. Trimming removed 0 bases from V and 6 bases from J; junction bases left unmatched: 4. From germline, CDR1 is MGHRA and CDR2 YSYEKL. The CDR3 nucleotides are TGCGCCAGCAGCCAAGACCAGGGGGCGGGTCAGCCCCAGCATTTT. As protein: CASSQDQGAGQPQHF.

J is TRBJ2-1 and V is TRBV5-1; perhaps TRBD1 as D (5 bases). V lost 2 bases to trimming and J lost 4 bases, with 19 bases between them. The CDR3 has 17 residues. The germline V gene encodes CDR1 SGHRS and CDR2 YFSETQ. CDR3: CASSFYFSGKPYNEQFF. The DNA for the CDR3 is TGCGCCAGCAGCTTTTATTTCTCAGGGAAGCCTTACAATGAGCAGTTCTTC.